The sequence of this TCR beta chain was determined in a study of control samples from healthy donors and cancer patients. The CDR3 spans 13 residues. The V gene lost 6 bases and the J gene lost 5 bases, with 13 bases spanning the gap. Germline V gives CDR1 LGHDT, CDR2 YNNKEL (reference sequence). Sequencing was performed with immunoSEQ multiplex PCR; in TCRdb, only in-frame clones are kept and a portion is missing. The table lists 110,000 to 150,000 clones, roughly 92% of them singletons. This chain joins TRBV3-1 (or the pseudogene TRBV3-2) and TRBJ2-5; unclear D gene. The sequence was obtained from a man aged 25-45 years in good health. Sequencing was carried out using blood. This chain's CDR3 is CASSPSRVETQYF. For the CDR3, the DNA is TGTGCCAGCAGTCCCTCTCGGGTGGAGACCCAGTACTTC.